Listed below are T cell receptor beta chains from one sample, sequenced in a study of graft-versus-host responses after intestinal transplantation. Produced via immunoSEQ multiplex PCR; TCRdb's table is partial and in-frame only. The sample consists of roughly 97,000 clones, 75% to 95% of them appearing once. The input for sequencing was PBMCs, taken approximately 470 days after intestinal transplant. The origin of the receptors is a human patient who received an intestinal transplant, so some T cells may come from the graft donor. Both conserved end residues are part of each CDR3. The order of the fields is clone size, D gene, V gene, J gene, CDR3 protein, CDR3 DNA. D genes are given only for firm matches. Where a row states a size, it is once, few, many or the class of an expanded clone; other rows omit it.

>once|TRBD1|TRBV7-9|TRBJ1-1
CASSSFPTGADTEAFF
TGTGCCAGCAGCTCCTTCCCGACAGGGGCCGACACTGAAGCTTTCTTT
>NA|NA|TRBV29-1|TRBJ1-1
CSVGGRMNTEAFF
TGCAGCGTGGGGGGGCGGATGAACACTGAAGCTTTCTTT
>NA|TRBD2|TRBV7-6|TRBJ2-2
CASSTYAALLAGDTGELFF
TGTGCCAGCAGCACTTACGCGGCCCTACTAGCGGGAGACACCGGGGAGCTGTTTTTT
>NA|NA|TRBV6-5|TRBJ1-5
CASSPSPTAQPQHF
TGTGCCAGCAGCCCCTCCCCCACCGCTCAGCCCCAGCATTTT
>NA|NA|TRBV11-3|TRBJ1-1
CASSLSLNTEAFF
TGTGCCAGCAGCTTATCCCTGAACACTGAAGCTTTCTTT
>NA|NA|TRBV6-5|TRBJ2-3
CASSYSSRAGTDTQYF
TGTGCCAGCAGTTACTCTAGCCGGGCGGGCACAGATACGCAGTATTTT
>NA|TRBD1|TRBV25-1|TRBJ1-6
CASRLTGVRAYNSPLHF
TGTGCCAGCAGACTCACAGGGGTTAGGGCCTATAATTCACCCCTCCACTTT
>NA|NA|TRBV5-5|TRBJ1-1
CASSSTAAEAFF
TGTGCCAGCAGCTCCACCGCGGCTGAAGCTTTCTTT
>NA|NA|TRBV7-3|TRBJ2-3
CASSLPGRTDTQYF
TGTGCCAGCAGCTTACCAGGACGCACAGATACGCAGTATTTT
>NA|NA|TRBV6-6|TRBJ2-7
CASSTSGGWSYEQYF
TGTGCCAGCAGTACCTCAGGGGGGTGGTCCTACGAGCAGTACTTC
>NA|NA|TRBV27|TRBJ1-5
CASSLAGQNQPQHF
TGTGCCAGCAGTTTGGCAGGTCAAAATCAGCCCCAGCATTTT
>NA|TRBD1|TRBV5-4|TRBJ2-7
CASSARDRGDHEQYF
TGTGCCAGCAGCGCCCGGGACAGGGGGGACCACGAGCAGTACTTC
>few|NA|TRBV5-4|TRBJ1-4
CASSLGQAPNEKLFF
TGTGCCAGCAGCTTGGGACAGGCACCAAATGAAAAACTGTTTTTT
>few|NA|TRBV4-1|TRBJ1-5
CASSPMEAAGSNQPQHF
TGCGCCAGCAGCCCCATGGAAGCGGCGGGGAGTAATCAGCCCCAGCATTTT
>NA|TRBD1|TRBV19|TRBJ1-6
CASSRPSGQGLNSPLHF
TGTGCCAGTAGTCGACCGTCGGGACAGGGCCTTAATTCACCCCTCCACTTT
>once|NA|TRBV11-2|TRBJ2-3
CASSLLGYTDTQYF
TGTGCCAGCAGCTTACTGGGGTACACAGATACGCAGTATTTT
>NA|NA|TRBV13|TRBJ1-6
CASSLGEGTPPDDNSPLHF
TGTGCCAGCAGCTTGGGGGAGGGGACTCCCCCTGACGATAATTCACCCCTCCACTTT
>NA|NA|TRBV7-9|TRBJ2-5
CASSLGPTKKTQYF
TGTGCCAGCAGCTTAGGGCCTACTAAAAAGACCCAGTACTTC
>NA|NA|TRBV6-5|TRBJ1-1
CASSYYPGAGDTEAFF
TGTGCCAGCAGTTACTATCCGGGGGCGGGGGACACTGAAGCTTTCTTT
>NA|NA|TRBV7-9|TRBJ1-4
CASSSAQGLNEKLFF
TGTGCCAGCAGCTCAGCGCAGGGGCTTAATGAAAAACTGTTTTTT
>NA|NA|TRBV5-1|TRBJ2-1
CASSLEFLLDEQFF
TGCGCCAGCAGCTTGGAGTTTTTGCTAGATGAGCAGTTCTTC
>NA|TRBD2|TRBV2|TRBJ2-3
CASGGVAGVDTQYF
TGTGCCAGCGGCGGGGTAGCGGGGGTAGATACGCAGTATTTT
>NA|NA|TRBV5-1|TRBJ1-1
CASSWTANTEAFF
TGCGCCAGCAGCTGGACAGCAAACACTGAAGCTTTCTTT
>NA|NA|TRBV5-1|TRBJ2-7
CASSLQRGHYEQYF
TGCGCCAGCAGCCTACAGAGGGGACACTACGAGCAGTACTTC
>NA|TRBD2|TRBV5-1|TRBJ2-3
CASSGSGGAEDTQYF
TGCGCCAGCAGCGGTAGCGGGGGGGCCGAAGATACGCAGTATTTT
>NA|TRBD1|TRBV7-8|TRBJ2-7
CASSAYSTGGKSYEQYF
TGTGCCAGCAGCGCATACAGTACAGGGGGCAAATCCTACGAGCAGTACTTC
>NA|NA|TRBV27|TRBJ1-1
CASSLGRNTEAFF
TGTGCCAGCAGTTTAGGCAGAAACACTGAAGCTTTCTTT